The clone carrying this T cell receptor beta chain was detected many times. The antigen is unknown. Amplified TCR beta CDR3 regions came from RNA transcripts. An initial round of RT-PCR targeting the TCR CDR3 relied on the HTBI primer set. TCRdb analysed the multiplex PCR reads with MiXCR anew, one entry per CDR3 protein. The sample holds 600,000 or so distinct CDR3 sequences; around 15% are singletons and the top ten take 3.8%. Absent ophthalmopathy progression within 18 months defined stable Graves' hyperthyroidism. This sample is drawn from a study of T cells in Graves' hyperthyroidism and ophthalmopathy. Whole-study findings and limits: Median prediction lead before ophthalmopathy onset was 6.5 months with the model.

The V gene's germline CDR1 is MDHEN and CDR2 SYDVKM. The germline V and J ends were trimmed by 7 bases and 1 base, with 9 bases remaining between them. This CDR3 region has 13 residues. Sequenced material: blood. The V call is TRBV28, the J call TRBJ2-3; D uncertain. This clonotype was obtained from a woman aged 25 to 45 with Graves' hyperthyroidism. The CDR3 here is CASTQEGTDTQYF. The CDR3 region has the DNA TGTGCCAGCACCCAAGAAGGCACAGATACGCAGTATTTT.